These 26 T cell receptor beta chains were all obtained from the same sample, sequenced in a study of blood T cell repertoires in COVID-19. The table came from immunoSEQ multiplex PCR; TCRdb's copy has only in-frame clones and leaves some out. The data contain 200,000 or so clones, 88% of them singletons. Input material: PBMCs or T cells enriched from blood (not recorded which). All receptors come from a woman aged 25 to 39 who had recovered from COVID-19.

CDR3: CASSLGQNYEQYF. The CDR3 DNA reads as TGCGCCAGCAGCTTGGGACAGAACTACGAGCAGTACTTC. The chain employs TRBV5-1 and TRBJ2-7, with a tentative D call TRBD1 (5 bases). The CDR3 is made up of 13 amino acids. Germline V lookup: CDR1 SGHRS, CDR2 YFSETQ. V lost 0 bases and J lost 3, with 7 bases in between.

The rearrangement joins TRBV5-6 to TRBJ1-2, with a tentative D call TRBD1 (6 bases). V gave up 2 bases and J gave up 3 bases, with 11 bases separating them. This CDR3 spans 14 amino acids. Germline V CDR1 and CDR2: SGHDT, YYEEEE. This CDR3 reads CASSFPRGDYGYTF. DNA for the CDR3: TGTGCCAGCAGCTTCCCCAGGGGTGACTATGGCTACACCTTC. The full variable domain, completed using reference TRBV5-6 and TRBJ1-2, is DAGVTQSPTHLIKTRGQQVTLRCSPKSGHDTVSWYQQALGQGPQFIFQYYEEEERQRGNFPDRFSGHQFPNYSSELNVNALLLGDSALYLCASSFPRGDYGYTFGSGTRLTVV.

The gene calls are TRBV4-1 and TRBJ1-1; 8 positions match TRBD1. V was pared by 0 bases and J by 5 bases, with 14 bases of the junction left unmatched. This CDR3 is 18 amino acids long. Germline values: CDR1 MGHRA, CDR2 YSYEKL. CDR3 amino acids: CASSQDQPLSGQGTEAFF. For the CDR3, the DNA is TGCGCCAGCAGCCAAGACCAGCCTTTAAGTGGACAGGGAACTGAAGCTTTCTTT.

The rearrangement links TRBV6-5 to TRBJ2-2, with D unclear. Germline V gene data show CDR1 as MNHEY and CDR2 as SVGAGI. The CDR3 is 14 residues long. V gave up 11 bases and J gave up 0 bases, with 13 bases separating them. The CDR3 loop is CAVRQGTNTGELFF. The CDR3 bases are TGTGCCGTCAGACAAGGAACGAACACCGGGGAGCTGTTTTTT.

J is TRBJ1-1 and V is TRBV18; 8 bases are a match to TRBD1. CDR3 length equals 14 residues. Germline V gene data show CDR1 as KGHSH and CDR2 as LQKENI. Unmatched junction bases numbered 7, after V lost 7 bases and J lost 3 bases. The CDR3 nucleotides read TGTGCCAGCTTGCCAGGGGGCCAATACACTGAAGCTTTCTTT. Residues: CASLPGGQYTEAFF.

The V call is TRBV11-3, the J call TRBJ2-3; TRBD2 is a possible D gene (6 bases). Germline V lookup: CDR1 SGHNT, CDR2 YENEEA. This CDR3 comprises 15 residues. The ends were cut back, 4 bases at V and 2 bases at J, with 13 bases in the middle. CDR3 DNA sequence: TGTGCCAGCAGCTCCGGGGGTGGATTCACAGATACGCAGTATTTT. Translating gives CASSSGGGFTDTQYF.

The chain recombines TRBV14 with TRBJ1-1; 7 bases agree with TRBD1. CDR1 is SGHDN, CDR2 FVKESK, per germline. The CDR3 extends over 13 amino acids. The V segment lost 4 bases and the J segment 5 bases; nucleotides outside the gene matches: 4. CDR3 residues: CASSLNRGTEAFF. DNA of the CDR3: TGTGCCAGCAGCCTGAACAGGGGAACTGAAGCTTTCTTT.

This sequence joins TRBV3-1 (or the pseudogene TRBV3-2) and TRBJ1-6; 9 nucleotides line up with TRBD1. The CDR3 runs to 17 residues. Germline V CDR1 and CDR2: LGHDT, YNNKEL (reference sequence). The junction had 9 bases not matched to a gene; V was cut back by 4 bases and J by 5 bases. The CDR3 bases are TGTGCCAGCAGCCCTCTAACGGGACAGGGAGATAATTCACCCCTCCACTTT. Protein sequence: CASSPLTGQGDNSPLHF.

The chain combines TRBV5-1 with TRBJ1-1; TRBD1 agrees at 9 bases. V gave up 2 bases and J gave up 5 bases; unmatched junction bases: 7. Germline assignment: CDR1 SGHRS and CDR2 YFSETQ. The CDR3 covers 15 residues. The CDR3 sequence: CASSLGQGTGTEAFF. The CDR3 DNA is TGCGCCAGCAGCTTAGGACAGGGGACTGGGACTGAAGCTTTCTTT. Variable domain in full (rest from reference TRBV5-1 and TRBJ1-1): KAGVTQTPRYLIKTRGQQVTLSCSPISGHRSVSWYQQTPGQGLQFLFEYFSETQRNKGNFPGRFSGRQFSNSRSEMNVSTLELGDSALYLCASSLGQGTGTEAFFGQGTRLTVV.

The chain uses TRBV5-1 and TRBJ2-3; 11 bases line up with TRBD1. The CDR3 length is 17 residues. In germline, CDR1 is SGHRS, CDR2 YFSETQ. The trim removed 0 bases at V and 3 bases at J, leaving 6 bases unmatched. CDR3 in DNA: TGCGCCAGCAGCTTGGGACCCGGGACAGGGGGGACAGATACGCAGTATTTT. It specifies CASSLGPGTGGTDTQYF.

The chain couples TRBV12-5 to TRBJ2-3; D not certain. CDR3 length equals 14 residues. The V and J ends lost 1 base and 0 bases respectively, with 5 bases between them. Germline CDR1 LGHNT, CDR2 FRNRAP. The CDR3 nucleotides are TGTGCTAGTGGTTTGGGCGCTAGCACAGATACGCAGTATTTT. Its protein product is CASGLGASTDTQYF. The full variable domain, with the rest looked up from reference TRBV12-5 and TRBJ2-3, is DARVTQTPRHKVTEMGQEVTMRCQPILGHNTVFWYRQTMMQGLELLAYFRNRAPLDDSGMPKDRFSAEMPDATLATLKIQPSEPRDSAVYFCASGLGASTDTQYFGPGTRLTVL.

A few counts support this clone. The chain recombines TRBV5-1 with TRBJ1-1, with unresolved D. V dropped 4 bases and J dropped 4 bases, with 14 bases sitting between them. Germline values: CDR1 SGHRS, CDR2 YFSETQ. This CDR3 has 14 residues. The CDR3 nucleotides read TGCGCCAGCAGCCCGCAACCGGGGAGCACTGAAGCTTTCTTT. It translates to CASSPQPGSTEAFF.

This clone showed up just a few times. The chain recombines TRBV21-1 with TRBJ1-2; the listed D gene, TRBD1, was not tested against the DNA. TRBV21-1 is designated a pseudogene. The CDR3 loop spans 17 amino acids. This chain's CDR3 is CASSQTRDREANYGYTF. CDR3 sequence (DNA): TGTGCCAGCAGCCAGACCCGAGACAGGGAAGCTAACTATGGCTACACCTTC.

The chain links TRBV2 to TRBJ2-3; TRBD1 matches at 8 bases. This CDR3 is 16 amino acids long. The trim removed 1 base at V and 6 bases at J, leaving 9 bases unmatched. Germline V gene lookup returns CDR1 SNHLY and CDR2 FYNNEI. The CDR3 region has the DNA TGTGCCAGCAGTGAAGAGGTCAGGGGGCGAGGGGATACGCAGTATTTT. Translated, it gives CASSEEVRGRGDTQYF.

This clone showed up just a few times. The chain links TRBV10-3 to TRBJ1-2, with 8 bases aligning to TRBD1. From germline, CDR1 is ENHRY and CDR2 SYGVKD. V dropped 6 bases and J dropped 5; count of bases not matched to a gene: 8. The CDR3 has 14 residues. CDR3 loop: CAIRAGGGRYGYTF. CDR3 in DNA: TGTGCCATCAGGGCAGGGGGCGGCCGGTATGGCTACACCTTC.

The chain carries TRBV3-1 (or the pseudogene TRBV3-2) and TRBJ1-1; the D gene is possibly TRBD1 (5 bases). The CDR3 covers 15 residues. Germline CDR1 is LGHDT and CDR2 is YNNKEL (reference sequence). V was trimmed by 6 bases and J by 0 bases, leaving 14 bases between them. The CDR3 sequence is CASRKTDQMNTEAFF. The CDR3 DNA is TGTGCCAGCAGAAAGACAGACCAAATGAACACTGAAGCTTTCTTT.

J is TRBJ2-3 and V is TRBV7-2, with D possibly matching TRBD2 (6 bases). V dropped 1 base and J dropped 2 bases, with 7 bases sitting between them. Germline V gives CDR1 SGHTA, CDR2 FQGNSA. The CDR3 extends over 14 amino acids. In nucleotides, the CDR3 is TGTGCCAGCAGCTTAGAGGGACTCACAGATACGCAGTATTTT. This encodes CASSLEGLTDTQYF. The full variable domain, with the rest looked up from reference TRBV7-2 and TRBJ2-3, is GAGVSQSPSNKVTEKGKDVELRCDPISGHTALYWYRQSLGQGLEFLIYFQGNSAPDKSGLPSDRFSAERTGGSVSTLTIQRTQQEDSAVYLCASSLEGLTDTQYFGPGTRLTVL.

The chain couples TRBV5-1 to TRBJ2-5, with 10 bases that match TRBD2. Germline CDR1 and CDR2: SGHRS and YFSETQ. The junction had 4 bases not matched to a gene; V was cut back by 4 bases and J by 4 bases. The CDR3 loop spans 14 amino acids. CDR3 loop: CASSGGLAVETQYF. DNA of the CDR3: TGCGCCAGCAGCGGCGGACTAGCGGTAGAGACCCAGTACTTC.

The chain couples TRBV9 to TRBJ1-2, with D perhaps TRBD1 (5 bases). V was pared by 0 bases and J by 3 bases, with 9 bases between. There are 14 residues in the CDR3. Germline V gene sequence: CDR1 SGDLS, CDR2 YYNGEE. CDR3: CASSVVAGHYGYTF. DNA for the CDR3: TGTGCCAGCAGCGTAGTTGCAGGGCACTATGGCTACACCTTC.

This sequence joins TRBV6-5 and TRBJ2-1, with 7 bases identical to TRBD1. V lost 5 bases and J lost 5; bases outside the gene matches: 3. The length of the CDR3 is 13 residues. Germline-derived CDR1 and CDR2 are MNHEY and SVGAGI. CDR3 sequence reads: CASSRDRNNEQFF. The DNA for the CDR3 is TGTGCCAGCAGTCGGGACAGAAACAATGAGCAGTTCTTC.

This chain connects TRBV5-8 to TRBJ1-5, with 7 bases lining up with TRBD1. The V gene end was trimmed by 5 bases and the J gene end by 5 bases; junction bases not matched to a gene: 4. The germline V gene encodes CDR1 SGHTS and CDR2 YDEGEE. This CDR3 is built from 13 residues. The DNA of the CDR3 is TGTGCCAGCAGGTATACAGGGGATCAGCCCCAGCATTTT. It encodes CASRYTGDQPQHF. Using reference TRBV5-8 and TRBJ1-5 for the parts outside the CDR3, the full variable domain is EAGVTQSPTHLIKTRGQQATLRCSPISGHTSVYWYQQALGLGLQFLLWYDEGEERNRGNFPPRFSGRQFPNYSSELNVNALELEDSALYLCASRYTGDQPQHFGDGTRLSIL.

The chain carries TRBV7-2 and TRBJ2-1, with D tentatively TRBD1 (6 bases). V dropped 8 bases and J dropped 3 bases, with 11 bases sitting between them. The CDR3 sequence is 13 residues long. CDR1 SGHTA and CDR2 FQGNSA come from the germline V gene. The CDR3 spells CASGAGVYNEQFF. CDR3 bases: TGTGCCAGCGGGGCAGGGGTCTACAATGAGCAGTTCTTC.

V usage is TRBV6-4 and J usage is TRBJ2-3, with TRBD2 matching 9 bases. V shed 7 bases, J shed 2 bases, and the junction held 13 bases outside the gene matches. From germline, CDR1 is MRHNA and CDR2 SNTAGT. This CDR3 region has 17 residues. The CDR3 region is CASITFSSGAYTDTQYF. In DNA, the CDR3 is TGTGCCAGCATCACCTTTTCTAGCGGGGCTTACACAGATACGCAGTATTTT.

This chain uses TRBV6-2 or TRBV6-3 with TRBJ1-2; D might be TRBD1 (6 bases). This CDR3 has 15 residues. The germline gives CDR1 MNHEY, CDR2 SVGEGT. V gave up 6 bases and J gave up 5 bases, with 19 bases separating them. CDR3 coding DNA: TGTGCCAGCAGCTCTACGGAGCGCAGGGGTTATGGCTACACCTTC. Encoded protein: CASSSTERRGYGYTF.

The rearrangement joins TRBV7-2 to TRBJ2-5, with 14 bases lining up with TRBD2. The J segment lost 3 bases and the V segment lost 5 bases, leaving 8 bases of the junction unmatched. The CDR3 spans 17 residues. The V gene's germline CDR1 is SGHTA and CDR2 FQGNSA. CDR3: CASSRGLAGGIKETQYF. The CDR3 DNA reads as TGTGCCAGCAGCAGAGGACTAGCGGGGGGAATCAAAGAGACCCAGTACTTC. Complete variable domain (other parts from reference TRBV7-2 and TRBJ2-5): GAGVSQSPSNKVTEKGKDVELRCDPISGHTALYWYRQSLGQGLEFLIYFQGNSAPDKSGLPSDRFSAERTGGSVSTLTIQRTQQEDSAVYLCASSRGLAGGIKETQYFGPGTRLLVL.

This chain joins TRBV7-2 and TRBJ2-7, with 9 bases fitting TRBD1. CDR1 and CDR2 (germline): SGHTA, FQGNSA. The CDR3 loop spans 14 amino acids. Trimming at V came to 5 bases and at J to 2 bases, leaving 4 bases not matched to a gene. CDR3 DNA: TGTGCCAGCAGCCAAAGACAGGGGGCCTACGAGCAGTACTTC. This encodes CASSQRQGAYEQYF.